These 23 T cell receptor beta chains originate from one sample sequenced in a study of blood T cell repertoires in COVID-19. The repertoire was sequenced with immunoSEQ multiplex PCR; TCRdb's copy has only in-frame clones and lacks some. The data show tens of thousands of clones, about three quarters seen once. Material for sequencing was peripheral blood. The receptors derive from a woman in her seventies with acute or convalescent COVID-19.

The V and J genes are TRBV6-1 and TRBJ1-2, with no clear D. The germline gives CDR1 MNHNS, CDR2 SASEGT. V gave up 0 bases and J gave up 7 bases, with 9 bases separating them. The CDR3 loop spans 13 amino acids. The CDR3 region has the DNA TGTGCCAGCAGTGAAGCAACCTCAGGTGGCTACACCTTC. Amino acid sequence: CASSEATSGGYTF.

In its sample, this clone was seen once. The V and J genes are TRBV2 and TRBJ1-5; 7 nucleotides agree with TRBD1. Germline V gene data show CDR1 as SNHLY and CDR2 as FYNNEI. Trimming at V came to 4 bases and at J to 2 bases, leaving 5 bases not matched to a gene. CDR3 length: 15 amino acids. CDR3 sequence: CASSANQGGNQPQHF. The CDR3 region has the DNA TGTGCCAGCAGTGCAAACCAGGGGGGCAATCAGCCCCAGCATTTT.

This clone was counted a few times. The chain links TRBV27 to TRBJ1-1; D gene unclear. The CDR3 contains 14 residues. Trimming took off 3 bases at V and 6 bases at J, with 14 bases between the two ends. Germline CDR1 and CDR2: MNHEY and SMNVEV (reference sequence). CDR3 protein: CASSFAGRGAEAFF. The DNA for the CDR3 is TGTGCCAGCAGTTTCGCGGGCAGAGGTGCTGAAGCTTTCTTT.

This sequence joins TRBV30 and TRBJ2-5; 7 nucleotides match TRBD2. The CDR3 runs 14 residues. The junction had 4 bases not matched to a gene; V was cut back by 2 bases and J by 1 base. The germline CDR1 and CDR2 sequences are GTSNPN and SVGIG (reference sequence). The chain's CDR3 is CAWSTGTTQETQYF. For the CDR3, the DNA is TGTGCCTGGAGTACCGGGACTACCCAAGAGACCCAGTACTTC. The full variable domain, completed using reference TRBV30 and TRBJ2-5, is SQTIHQWPATLVQPVGSPLSLECTVEGTSNPNLYWYRQAAGRGLQLLFYSVGIGQISSEVPQNLSASRPQDRQFILSSKKLLLSDSGFYLCAWSTGTTQETQYFGPGTRLLVL.

This chain connects TRBV19 to TRBJ1-2; D remains ambiguous. The CDR3 is made up of 18 amino acids. V lost 7 bases and J lost 4, with 28 bases in between. CDR1 is LNHDA and CDR2 is SQIVND in the germline V gene (reference sequence). CDR3 sequence reads: CASTSVGVGSWSSYGYTF. Written as DNA, the CDR3 is TGTGCCAGTACCTCCGTCGGGGTAGGGAGTTGGAGTTCCTATGGCTACACCTTC.

The chain couples TRBV28 to TRBJ1-5, with D maybe TRBD1 (5 bases). Trimming pared 5 bases from V and 4 bases from J, leaving 15 bases between. Germline V gives CDR1 MDHEN, CDR2 SYDVKM. The CDR3 spans 15 residues. DNA for the CDR3: TGTGCCAGCAGTGGGCCGGACACCTATAATCAGCCCCAGCATTTT. Residues: CASSGPDTYNQPQHF.

CDR3 in DNA: TGCGCCAGCAGCTCAGGACAGGGGAAGTGGGAGCAGTACTTC. This gives the protein CASSSGQGKWEQYF. The V call is TRBV5-1, the J call TRBJ2-7, with 9 bases matching TRBD1. The CDR3 extends over 14 amino acids. From germline, CDR1 is SGHRS and CDR2 YFSETQ. After removal of 3 bases from V and 7 bases from J, the junction contained 8 bases not matched to a gene.

This chain connects TRBV11-2 to TRBJ2-7, with 7 positions matching TRBD1. The V gene's germline CDR1 is SGHAT and CDR2 FQNNGV. The CDR3 extends over 16 amino acids. V lost 5 bases, J lost 5 bases, and 15 bases stayed unmatched. CDR3 loop: CASSQGGPTYSHEQYF. CDR3 in DNA: TGTGCCAGCAGCCAAGGGGGCCCTACCTACAGCCACGAGCAGTACTTC.

This rearrangement joins TRBV7-2 to TRBJ1-4; the match to TRBD1 covers 8 bases. V dropped 5 bases and J dropped 3; count of bases not matched to a gene: 8. This CDR3 region has 16 residues. Germline CDR1 reads SGHTA; CDR2 reads FQGNSA. The CDR3 here is CASSPDRGRPNEKLFF. Written as DNA, the CDR3 is TGTGCCAGCAGCCCTGACAGGGGACGCCCTAATGAAAAACTGTTTTTT. Drawing the rest from reference TRBV7-2 and TRBJ1-4, the complete variable domain is GAGVSQSPSNKVTEKGKDVELRCDPISGHTALYWYRQSLGQGLEFLIYFQGNSAPDKSGLPSDRFSAERTGGSVSTLTIQRTQQEDSAVYLCASSPDRGRPNEKLFFGSGTQLSVL.

The chain joins TRBV10-3 to TRBJ2-1, with 10 bases identical to TRBD1. The germline V gene encodes CDR1 ENHRY and CDR2 SYGVKD. With V trimmed by 5 bases and J by 4 bases, 14 bases remained unmatched. CDR3 length: 18 residues. CDR3 sequence: CAISPGQGRKGGYNEQFF. In DNA form, the CDR3 reads TGTGCCATCAGTCCGGGACAGGGGAGAAAAGGGGGGTACAATGAGCAGTTCTTC.

The chain uses TRBV11-2 and TRBJ1-4; D is uncertain. The CDR3 has 14 residues. V was cut by 4 bases and J by 6 bases, with 12 bases left in between. Germline V gene lookup returns CDR1 SGHAT and CDR2 FQNNGV. This chain's CDR3 is CASSYNLGDEKLFF. The CDR3 DNA reads TGTGCCAGCAGCTACAATCTCGGAGATGAAAAACTGTTTTTT.

For this clone: The same CDR3 is also encoded by other DNA sequences in this sample. The chain links TRBV20-1 to TRBJ1-1, with D possibly being TRBD1 (5 bases). Germline V CDR1 and CDR2: DFQATT, SNEGSKA (reference sequence). The CDR3 has 10 residues. The DNA of the CDR3 is TGCAGGGCAGGGAGGACTGAAGCTTTCTTT. Its protein is CRAGRTEAFF.

A few counts support this clone. The gene calls are TRBV19 and TRBJ2-4; 7 bases line up with TRBD1. This CDR3 comprises 13 residues. Germline trimming cut 0 bases from V and 7 bases from J; bases unmatched to any gene: 0. The V gene's germline CDR1 is LNHDA and CDR2 SQIVND (reference sequence). CDR3 bases: TGTGCCAGTAGTATAGACAGGGGGAACATTCAGTACTTC. This sequence encodes CASSIDRGNIQYF. Together with reference TRBV19 and TRBJ2-4, the CDR3 gives the full variable domain: DGGITQSPKYLFRKEGQNVTLSCEQNLNHDAMYWYRQDPGQGLRLIYYSQIVNDFQKGDIAEGYSVSREKKESFPLTVTSAQKNPTAFYLCASSIDRGNIQYFGAGTRLSVL.

The chain couples TRBV7-8 to TRBJ1-4; 7 positions agree with TRBD1. The V gene's germline CDR1 is SGHVS and CDR2 FQNEAQ. This CDR3 region has 16 residues. V was pared by 1 base and J by 5 bases, with 7 bases of the junction left unmatched. The chain's CDR3 is CASSLGVGTANEKLFF. The CDR3, as DNA: TGTGCCAGCAGCTTAGGGGTTGGGACAGCGAATGAAAAACTGTTTTTT.

This clone was detected once. V gene TRBV5-6 combines with J gene TRBJ1-5; 8 bases line up with TRBD1. CDR1 and CDR2 (germline): SGHDT, YYEEEE. Trimming cost V 1 base and J 2 bases; bases outside gene matches: 5. CDR3 length equals 16 residues. The CDR3 DNA reads as TGTGCCAGCAGCTTGTTTGGACAGGGAGGCAATCAGCCCCAGCATTTT. This encodes CASSLFGQGGNQPQHF.

This chain uses TRBV6-6 with TRBJ1-2; D not certain. Deletions cut 4 bases from V and 8 bases from J, with 17 bases between. From germline, CDR1 is MNHNY and CDR2 SVGAGI (reference sequence). The CDR3 sequence is 14 residues long. CDR3 sequence: CASSSTHGLEGYTF. DNA of the CDR3: TGTGCCAGCAGTTCTACCCACGGGTTGGAGGGCTACACCTTC.

V and J are TRBV29-1 and TRBJ1-2, with 8 bases identical to TRBD1. The CDR3 has 14 amino acids. After removal of 2 bases from V and 4 bases from J, the junction contained 6 bases not matched to a gene. The germline CDR1 and CDR2 sequences are SQVTM and ANQGSEA. The CDR3: CSVERPGTGYGYTF. The CDR3, as DNA: TGCAGCGTTGAAAGGCCGGGGACAGGCTATGGCTACACCTTC.

In its sample, this clone was seen a few times. The chain joins TRBV19 to TRBJ1-5; tentatively, D is TRBD1 (6 bases). The V end was cut by 1 base, the J end by 5 bases, with 12 bases between. This CDR3 spans 15 amino acids. The germline V gene encodes CDR1 LNHDA and CDR2 SQIVND (reference sequence). The CDR3 loop reads CASSIGRGKDQPQHF. The CDR3 nucleotides are TGTGCCAGTAGTATAGGCAGGGGAAAGGATCAGCCCCAGCATTTT.

This chain uses TRBV6-6 with TRBJ2-1; TRBD1 aligns across 7 bases. Per the germline V gene, CDR1 is MNHNY and CDR2 is SVGAGI (reference sequence). The length of the CDR3 is 15 residues. Trimming cost V 6 bases and J 5 bases; bases outside gene matches: 10. In DNA, the CDR3 is TGTGCCAGCAGCTCGGGACAGCCAACCCACAATGAGCAGTTCTTC. It specifies CASSSGQPTHNEQFF.

The V call is TRBV9, the J call TRBJ1-4, with a tentative D call TRBD1 (6 bases). V was clipped by 3 bases and J by 8 bases, with 14 bases between them. The CDR3 loop spans 14 amino acids. Germline assignment: CDR1 SGDLS and CDR2 YYNGEE. CDR3 in DNA: TGTGCCAGCAGCGCGGACCCCGGGACAGAAAAACTGTTTTTT. Translation gives CASSADPGTEKLFF.

The chain carries TRBV30 and TRBJ1-2; 7 bases fit TRBD1. Trimming cost V 0 bases and J 8 bases; bases outside gene matches: 21. The CDR3 covers 18 residues. Germline assignment: CDR1 GTSNPN and CDR2 SVGIG (reference sequence). The CDR3 DNA reads TGTGCCTGGAGTGTAAAACCCCCCCAGGGGGTAATTTATGCGGGCTACACCTTC. This gives the protein CAWSVKPPQGVIYAGYTF.

This chain links TRBV5-1 with TRBJ1-2; D is perhaps TRBD1 (6 bases). This CDR3 is built from 16 residues. V was clipped by 0 bases and J by 2 bases, with 14 bases between them. Germline V gene sequence: CDR1 SGHRS, CDR2 YFSETQ. Here the CDR3 reads CASSLGLTGRNYGYTF. CDR3 in DNA: TGCGCCAGCAGCTTGGGTTTGACAGGTCGAAACTATGGCTACACCTTC.

This rearrangement joins TRBV10-3 to TRBJ2-7, with 8 bases that match TRBD2. The V gene's germline CDR1 is ENHRY and CDR2 SYGVKD. This CDR3 contains 16 residues. The junction had 14 bases not matched to a gene; V was cut back by 3 bases and J by 7 bases. The CDR3 region is CAISDWRPAGVQEQYF. The CDR3, as DNA: TGTGCCATCAGTGACTGGCGTCCAGCGGGGGTACAGGAGCAGTACTTC.